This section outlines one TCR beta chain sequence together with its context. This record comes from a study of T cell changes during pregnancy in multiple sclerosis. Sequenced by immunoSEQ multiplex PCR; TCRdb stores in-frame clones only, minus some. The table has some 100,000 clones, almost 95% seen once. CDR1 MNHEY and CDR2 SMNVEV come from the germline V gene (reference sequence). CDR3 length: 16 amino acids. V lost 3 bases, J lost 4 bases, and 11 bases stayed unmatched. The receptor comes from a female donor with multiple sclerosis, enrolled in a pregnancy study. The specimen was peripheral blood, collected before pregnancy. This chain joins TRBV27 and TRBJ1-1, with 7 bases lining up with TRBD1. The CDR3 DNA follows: TGTGCCAGCAGTTTTGTCGGAAGGGGGCGCCGCACTGAAGCTTTCTTT. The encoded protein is CASSFVGRGRRTEAFF.